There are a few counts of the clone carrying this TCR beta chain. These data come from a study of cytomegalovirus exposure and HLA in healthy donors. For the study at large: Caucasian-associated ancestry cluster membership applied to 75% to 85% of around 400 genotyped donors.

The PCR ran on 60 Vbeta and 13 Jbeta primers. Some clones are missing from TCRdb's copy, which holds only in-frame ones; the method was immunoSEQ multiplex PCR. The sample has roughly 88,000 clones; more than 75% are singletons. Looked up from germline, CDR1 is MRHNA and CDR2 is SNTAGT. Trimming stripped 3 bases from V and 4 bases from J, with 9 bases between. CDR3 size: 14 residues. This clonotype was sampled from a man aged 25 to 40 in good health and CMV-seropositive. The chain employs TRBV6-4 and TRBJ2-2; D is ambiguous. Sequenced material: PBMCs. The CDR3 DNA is TGTGCCAGCAGTGAAACGGGTTCCACCGGGGAGCTGTTTTTT. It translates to CASSETGSTGELFF.